The present T cell receptor beta chain was sequenced within a study of tumor-infiltrating lymphocytes in primary liver carcinoma. Study details: Stage T1-T3 N0M0 and a size of roughly 4 to 10 cm characterized the tumors. Each sample had roughly 3.65 to 7.5 million productive TCRbeta reads regardless of tissue type.

Between about 20 and 30 mg of unsorted bulk tissue served as the source from which RNA and DNA were co-extracted. A constant-region primer primed TCR beta cDNA synthesis from about 530 ng of total RNA. Sequencing libraries for TCR beta derived from three nested multiplex PCR rounds that used slightly modified ARM-PCR. Investigators reported that the first two PCR rounds, at 10 cycles each, used TRBV1-TRBV30 forward primers with a C-beta reverse primer. TCRdb passed the multiplex PCR reads through MiXCR, listing each CDR3 protein once. The sample includes roughly 120,000 distinct CDR3 sequences, about 68% seen only once; the top ten take 9.3%. Germline V lookup: CDR1 SGHAT, CDR2 FQNNGV. The CDR3 covers 13 residues. Study findings and constraints: Top clones occupying all five tumor regions numbered only about 7-24%. Paired tumor-adjacent and tumor-blood samples overlapped less than tumor region pairs did.

This clonotype was recorded only once. Its antigen is as yet unknown. At one end, the junction sequence differs from germline, possibly due to a read error. The TCR was taken from a woman aged 60 to 75 with primary liver carcinoma and hepatitis B virus infection. The sequencing input was liver tumor tissue from sampling region 1. The subset denotes: tumor region T1, superior pole. This sequence joins TRBV11-2 and TRBJ2-4; TRBD1 or TRBD2 may be the D gene (5 bases each). The DNA of the CDR3 is TGTGTCAGCAGCTTAGGTGGGACGGCCATTAAGCACTTC. This gives the protein CVSSLGGTAIKHF.